This note documents a single T cell receptor beta chain sequence. V was trimmed by 5 bases and J by 3 bases, leaving 13 bases between them. The germline CDR1 and CDR2 sequences are SEHNR and FQNEAQ (reference sequence). The CDR3 covers 15 residues. The data stem from a study of blood T cell repertoires in COVID-19. Study information: PBMCs, B-cell-depleted T cells, or T cells were the source of the cDNA or gDNA that made up the material.

This study enrolled people aged roughly 18 to 90 from around 26 US geographic areas. Cohort allocation depended upon clinical history that participants reported. Per the original data handling: Quantification of nucleated cells was approximated via reference gene primer amplification. Produced via immunoSEQ multiplex PCR; TCRdb's table is partial and in-frame only. V and J calls and clone size follow that table, whereas D and trimming were derived from the DNA. The sample lists approximately 290,000 clones, roughly 85% occurring once. Source material: PBMCs or T cells enriched from blood (not recorded which). The chain carries TRBV7-9 and TRBJ2-2; a possible D gene is TRBD2 (5 bases). The receptor was isolated from a woman aged 25 to 39 who had recovered from COVID-19. The CDR3 sequence: CASSIRTYDTGELFF. The CDR3 DNA reads TGTGCCAGCAGCATAAGGACTTATGACACCGGGGAGCTGTTTTTT.